The 19 T cell receptor beta chains given below trace back to one sample, sequenced in a study of T cells after yellow fever vaccination (dated by TCRdb to about 2019). Receptor libraries were prepared by 5' RACE. The instrument was an Illumina NovaSeq 6000. The public reads were reanalyzed by TCRdb: fastp trimming at Q25, MiXCR alignment, in-frame beta chains only. One record per CDR3 amino acid sequence lists the most common genes and DNA. Across this sample there are a few hundred thousand distinct CDR3 sequences, with approximately 12% seen only once. Clones ranked in the top ten supply 3.2% of the sample. What the treatment or condition label conveys for this sample: live attenuated yellow fever vaccine strain. The sequencing here drew on CD4+ T cells sorted from PBMCs, taken 15 days after the yellow fever booster vaccination. These receptors all come from a man younger than 35 who received the YFV17D yellow fever vaccine.

The chain combines TRBV19 with TRBJ1-4, with D maybe TRBD1 (5 bases). Trimming shortened V by 10 bases and J by 10 bases, and 22 bases separated the two germline ends. CDR1 and CDR2 from the germline V gene are LNHDA and SQIVND (reference sequence). The CDR3 contains 14 residues. The DNA of the CDR3 is TGTGCCACCTCTTTGGGGACTGCTTTCGGAAAACTGTTTTTT. Amino acid sequence: CATSLGTAFGKLFF.

The gene calls are TRBV7-2 and TRBJ1-4, with D hard to call. V was clipped by 7 bases and J by 4 bases, with 13 bases between them. This CDR3 spans 14 amino acids. The V gene's germline CDR1 is SGHTA and CDR2 FQGNSA. CDR3 protein: CASTPSGVNEKLFF. For the CDR3, the DNA is TGTGCCAGCACCCCAAGTGGGGTTAATGAAAAACTGTTTTTT.

V and J are TRBV7-7 and TRBJ2-3; 12 bases agree with TRBD2. J lost 6 bases, V lost 3 bases, and 1 base had no gene match. This CDR3 is built from 14 residues. Germline values: CDR1 SSHAT, CDR2 FNYEAQ (reference sequence). In DNA form, the CDR3 reads TGTGCCAGCAGCTTCGGGACTAGCGGGGATACGCAGTATTTT. Protein sequence: CASSFGTSGDTQYF.

This clonotype was seen more than once but under ten times. The V and J genes are TRBV7-6 and TRBJ2-7; unclear D gene. From germline, CDR1 is SGHVS and CDR2 FNYEAQ. V was cut by 1 base and J by 4 bases, with 11 bases left in between. The CDR3 covers 14 residues. CDR3 bases: TGTGCCAGCAGCTTAGGGGGTTGGGTTTACGAGCAGTACTTC. This sequence encodes CASSLGGWVYEQYF.

V and J are TRBV5-1 and TRBJ2-3, with D perhaps TRBD1 (5 bases). This CDR3 contains 16 residues. Germline assignment: CDR1 SGHRS and CDR2 YFSETQ. The germline V and J ends were trimmed by 4 bases and 5 bases, with 20 bases remaining between them. CDR3 DNA sequence: TGCGCCAGCAGCGTCATTGGACGAGGAAGGGGAGATACGCAGTATTTT. It specifies CASSVIGRGRGDTQYF.

This clonotype was observed a few times. V gene TRBV7-2 combines with J gene TRBJ2-7, with 9 bases that match TRBD1. The V and J ends lost 6 bases and 0 bases, in that order; junction bases with no gene match: 9. The CDR3 totals 16 residues. The germline V gene encodes CDR1 SGHTA and CDR2 FQGNSA. The CDR3 coding sequence is TGTGCCAGCAGACCTACAGGGGGCAGAGGCTCCTACGAGCAGTACTTC. Encoded protein: CASRPTGGRGSYEQYF.

The chain joins TRBV11-2 to TRBJ1-1; 7 bases agree with TRBD1. The CDR3 has 11 residues. Germline CDR1 and CDR2: SGHAT and FQNNGV. Trimming at V came to 5 bases and at J to 10 bases, leaving 4 bases not matched to a gene. The CDR3 coding sequence is TGTGCCAGCAGCCCACGACAGGGAGCTTTCTTT. Translating it yields CASSPRQGAFF.

This clonotype showed up just a few times. CDR3 in DNA: TGTGCCAGCAGCTTATACAGGGGTAGGGTCCAAGAGACCCAGTACTTC. It specifies CASSLYRGRVQETQYF. This chain connects TRBV7-9 to TRBJ2-5; 7 bases map to TRBD1. The CDR3 is 16 amino acids. Germline V gives CDR1 SEHNR, CDR2 FQNEAQ (reference sequence). V gave up 2 bases and J gave up 1 base; unmatched junction bases: 7.

The chain links TRBV7-6 to TRBJ2-1; D is possibly TRBD1 (5 bases). Germline V CDR1 and CDR2: SGHVS, FNYEAQ. The length of the CDR3 is 16 residues. V was clipped by 5 bases and J by 0 bases, with 14 bases between them. The CDR3 reads CASSRQGESSYNEQFF. The CDR3 DNA follows: TGTGCCAGCAGCCGTCAGGGCGAGAGCTCCTACAATGAGCAGTTCTTC.

The V and J genes are TRBV29-1 and TRBJ1-1; the D gene is possibly TRBD1 (5 bases). The germline V gene has CDR1 SQVTM and CDR2 ANQGSEA. Trimming left V 5 bases short and J 3 bases short, with 10 bases between. This CDR3 contains 12 residues. This chain's CDR3 is CSVWGGDTEAFF. CDR3 bases: TGCAGCGTTTGGGGGGGGGACACTGAAGCTTTCTTT. Complete variable domain (other parts from reference TRBV29-1 and TRBJ1-1): SAVISQKPSRDICQRGTSLTIQCQVDSQVTMMFWYRQQPGQSLTLIATANQGSEATYESGFVIDKFPISRPNLTFSTLTVSNMSPEDSSIYLCSVWGGDTEAFFGQGTRLTVV.

This clonotype was seen at least ten times. The rearrangement uses TRBV11-2 and TRBJ2-4; D unresolved. The CDR3 has 14 residues. V lost 2 bases, J lost 2 bases, and 7 bases lay in between. Germline V gives CDR1 SGHAT, CDR2 FQNNGV. The CDR3 DNA is TGTGCCAGCAGCTTATGGGGTACCAAAAACATTCAGTACTTC. This translates into CASSLWGTKNIQYF.

This clonotype was counted ten times or more. The chain joins TRBV5-1 to TRBJ2-1; 9 positions agree with TRBD2. V was pared by 4 bases and J by 6 bases, with 5 bases of the junction left unmatched. This CDR3 is 14 amino acids long. The germline CDR1 and CDR2 sequences are SGHRS and YFSETQ. This CDR3 reads CASSPGLASNEQFF. Here the CDR3 DNA reads TGCGCCAGCAGCCCGGGACTAGCATCCAATGAGCAGTTCTTC.

This clonotype was detected a few times. The chain carries TRBV27 and TRBJ1-1, with D possibly matching TRBD1 (5 bases). Germline loops: CDR1 MNHEY, CDR2 SMNVEV (reference sequence). V was pared by 2 bases and J by 2 bases, with 12 bases between. The CDR3 length is 15 residues. The CDR3 loop reads CASSLRQGVNTEAFF. CDR3 DNA sequence: TGTGCCAGCAGTTTAAGGCAGGGTGTCAACACTGAAGCTTTCTTT.

DNA for the CDR3: TGTGCCAGCAGCTTAAGGGATCAAACCCAGTACTTC. It is translated as CASSLRDQTQYF. The rearrangement links TRBV7-2 to TRBJ2-5, with unresolved D. This CDR3 has 12 residues. Trimming left V 2 bases short and J 8 bases short, with 9 bases between. Germline V gives CDR1 SGHTA, CDR2 FQGNSA.

This clonotype was counted only a few times. This sequence joins TRBV4-3 and TRBJ2-5; a possible D gene is TRBD2 (6 bases). The germline V gene encodes CDR1 LGHNA and CDR2 YSLEER. CDR3 length: 14 residues. Trimming pared 0 bases from V and 9 bases from J, leaving 14 bases between. CDR3 DNA sequence: TGCGCCAGCAGCCAAGAAGTGCTGGGCGGGGCCCAGTACTTC. It translates to CASSQEVLGGAQYF.

This clonotype has just a few counts. The chain employs TRBV27 and TRBJ2-3; D ambiguous. Germline values: CDR1 MNHEY, CDR2 SMNVEV (reference sequence). The V end lost 5 bases, the J end lost 2 bases, and 11 bases lay between the germline ends. The CDR3 is 14 residues long. The CDR3 loop is CASSRNHFTDTQYF. CDR3 in DNA: TGTGCCAGCAGTCGTAACCACTTCACAGATACGCAGTATTTT.

The CDR3 nucleotides read TGTGCCAGCAGCCCCAGGGGCTCTGGGGCCAACGTCCTGACTTTC. Residues: CASSPRGSGANVLTF. This sequence joins TRBV9 and TRBJ2-6; D is perhaps TRBD1 (6 bases). Germline-derived CDR1 and CDR2 are SGDLS and YYNGEE. This CDR3 is built from 15 residues. Between the trimmed V and J ends, which lost 4 bases and 0 bases, there was a span of 8 bases.

In its sample, this clonotype was seen a few times. The chain uses TRBV7-9 and TRBJ2-3; 8 bases map to TRBD2. Germline lookup yields CDR1 SEHNR and CDR2 FQNEAQ (reference sequence). The CDR3 length is 16 residues. J was trimmed by 3 bases and V by 5 bases; bases with no gene match: 10. DNA of the CDR3: TGTGCCAGCAGCGCCCCTCGGGGGGGCTGGACAGATACGCAGTATTTT. Translation gives CASSAPRGGWTDTQYF.

J is TRBJ1-2 and V is TRBV7-2; TRBD1 matches at 7 bases. V shed 3 bases, J shed 8 bases, and the junction held 12 bases outside the gene matches. Germline V gene data show CDR1 as SGHTA and CDR2 as FQGNSA. The CDR3 runs 15 residues. The CDR3 loop is CASSFPRDSLGGYTF. CDR3 nucleotide sequence: TGTGCCAGCAGCTTCCCCCGGGACAGTCTAGGCGGCTACACCTTC.